This T cell receptor beta chain was documented in a study of T cells in localized non-small cell lung cancer. This CDR3 region has 16 residues. Germline trimming cut 6 bases from V and 6 bases from J; bases unmatched to any gene: 9. Germline V gene data show CDR1 as LGHNA and CDR2 as YNFKEQ. Regarding the study as a whole: The appearance of a median approximately 60 of the top 100 tumor clones was seen in adjacent lung. Only one tumor region was sequenced, so heterogeneity remains possible.

In the case of this clone: Its antigen is not identified.

Some clones are missing from TCRdb's copy, which holds only in-frame ones; the method was immunoSEQ multiplex PCR. The data contain almost 65,000 clones, roughly 90% of them seen just once; the ten biggest clones take up around 1.8%. The rearrangement links TRBV4-2 to TRBJ2-1; 12 bases align to TRBD2. The sequence was obtained from a woman aged 40 to 75 with stage I lung adenocarcinoma. The specimen was peripheral blood, collected before any cancer treatment. The CDR3 reads CASRSRASGRANEQFF. The DNA for the CDR3 is TGTGCCAGCAGAAGTCGGGCTAGCGGGAGGGCCAATGAGCAGTTCTTC.